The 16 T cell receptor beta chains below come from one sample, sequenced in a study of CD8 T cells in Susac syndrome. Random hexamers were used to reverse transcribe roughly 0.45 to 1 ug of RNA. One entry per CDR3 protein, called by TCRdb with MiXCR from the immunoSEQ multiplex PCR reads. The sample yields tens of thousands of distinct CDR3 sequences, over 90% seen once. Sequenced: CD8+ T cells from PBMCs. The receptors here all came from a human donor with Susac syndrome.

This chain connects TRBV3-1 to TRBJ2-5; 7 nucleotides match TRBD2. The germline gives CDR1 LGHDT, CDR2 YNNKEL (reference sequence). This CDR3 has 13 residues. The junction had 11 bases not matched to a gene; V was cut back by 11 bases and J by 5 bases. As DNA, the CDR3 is TGTGCCGGGGGGTCGCGAGCGGGGGAGACCCAGTACTTC. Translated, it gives CAGGSRAGETQYF.

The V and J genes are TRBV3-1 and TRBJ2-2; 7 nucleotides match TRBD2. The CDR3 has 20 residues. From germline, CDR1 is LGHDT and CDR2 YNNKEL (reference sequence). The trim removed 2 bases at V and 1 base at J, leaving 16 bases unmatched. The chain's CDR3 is CASSQRYGLVGRWNTGELFF. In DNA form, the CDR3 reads TGTGCCAGCAGCCAACGATATGGACTTGTCGGGAGGTGGAACACCGGGGAGCTGTTTTTT.

DNA of the CDR3: TGCAGCGTAGACGGGACAGCAAGTTCGAACCAAGAGACCCAGTACTTC. It translates to CSVDGTASSNQETQYF. The rearrangement links TRBV29-1 to TRBJ2-5, with TRBD1 identical over 7 bases. The CDR3 runs to 16 residues. Germline CDR1 and CDR2: SQVTM and ANQGSEA. Trimming at V came to 6 bases and at J to 0 bases, leaving 13 bases not matched to a gene.

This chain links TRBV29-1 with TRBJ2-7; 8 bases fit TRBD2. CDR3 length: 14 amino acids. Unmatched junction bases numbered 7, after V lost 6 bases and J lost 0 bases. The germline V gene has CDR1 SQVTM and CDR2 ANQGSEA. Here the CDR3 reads CSVPSSGGSYEQYF. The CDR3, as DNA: TGCAGCGTGCCGTCGAGCGGGGGCTCCTACGAGCAGTACTTC.

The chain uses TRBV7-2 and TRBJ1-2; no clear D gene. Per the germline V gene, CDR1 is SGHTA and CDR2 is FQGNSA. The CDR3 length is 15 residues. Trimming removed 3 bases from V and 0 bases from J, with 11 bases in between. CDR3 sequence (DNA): TGTGCCAGCAGCTTTCCTCGGGGAGCTAACTATGGCTACACCTTC. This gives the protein CASSFPRGANYGYTF. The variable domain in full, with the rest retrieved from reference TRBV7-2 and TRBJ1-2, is GAGVSQSPSNKVTEKGKDVELRCDPISGHTALYWYRQSLGQGLEFLIYFQGNSAPDKSGLPSDRFSAERTGGSVSTLTIQRTQQEDSAVYLCASSFPRGANYGYTFGSGTRLTVV.

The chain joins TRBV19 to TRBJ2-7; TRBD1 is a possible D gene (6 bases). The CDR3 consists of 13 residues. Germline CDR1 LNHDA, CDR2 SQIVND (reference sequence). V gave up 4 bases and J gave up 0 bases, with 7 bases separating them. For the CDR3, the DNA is TGTGCCAGTAGTAAGGGGGACTCCTACGAGCAGTACTTC. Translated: CASSKGDSYEQYF.

CDR3 in amino acids: CASSLAAPGTVTYEQYF. The DNA of the CDR3 is TGTGCCAGCAGCTTAGCAGCCCCCGGGACGGTTACCTACGAGCAGTACTTC. The chain has TRBV7-9 and TRBJ2-7; D is possibly TRBD1 or TRBD2 (5 bases each). This CDR3 spans 17 amino acids. V was clipped by 0 bases and J by 2 bases, with 17 bases between them. CDR1 SEHNR and CDR2 FQNEAQ come from the germline V gene (reference sequence).

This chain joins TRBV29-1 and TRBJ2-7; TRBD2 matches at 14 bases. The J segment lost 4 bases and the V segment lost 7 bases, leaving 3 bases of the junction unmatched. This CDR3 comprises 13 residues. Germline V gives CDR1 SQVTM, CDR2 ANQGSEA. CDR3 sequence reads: CSARLAGGYEQYF. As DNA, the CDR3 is TGCAGCGCCCGACTAGCGGGAGGGTACGAGCAGTACTTC.

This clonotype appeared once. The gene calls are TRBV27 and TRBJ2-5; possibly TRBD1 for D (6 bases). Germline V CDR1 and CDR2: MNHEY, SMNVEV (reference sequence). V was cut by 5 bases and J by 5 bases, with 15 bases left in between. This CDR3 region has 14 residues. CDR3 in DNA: TGTGCCAGCAGTCCACAAGGGGGTTGGGAGACCCAGTACTTC. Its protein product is CASSPQGGWETQYF.

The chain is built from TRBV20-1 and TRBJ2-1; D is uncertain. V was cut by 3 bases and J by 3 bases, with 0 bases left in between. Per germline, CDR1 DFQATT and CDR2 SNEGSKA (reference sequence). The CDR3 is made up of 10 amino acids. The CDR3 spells CSASYNEQFF. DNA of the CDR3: TGCAGTGCTAGCTACAATGAGCAGTTCTTC.

CDR3 coding DNA: TGTGCCAGCAGCCTTGGGGGCCACACTGAAGCTTTCTTT. Its protein product is CASSLGGHTEAFF. J is TRBJ1-1 and V is TRBV6-2 or TRBV6-3, with D tentatively TRBD1 (6 bases). The CDR3 covers 13 residues. The V gene's germline CDR1 is MNHEY and CDR2 SVGEGT. V lost 6 bases, J lost 3 bases, and 11 bases lay in between.

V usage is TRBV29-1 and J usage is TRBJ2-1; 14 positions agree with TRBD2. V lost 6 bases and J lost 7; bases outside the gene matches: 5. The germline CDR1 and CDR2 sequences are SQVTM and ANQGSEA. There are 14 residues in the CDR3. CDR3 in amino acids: CSVTGTSGSNEQFF. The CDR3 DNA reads TGCAGCGTCACAGGGACTAGCGGGAGTAATGAGCAGTTCTTC.

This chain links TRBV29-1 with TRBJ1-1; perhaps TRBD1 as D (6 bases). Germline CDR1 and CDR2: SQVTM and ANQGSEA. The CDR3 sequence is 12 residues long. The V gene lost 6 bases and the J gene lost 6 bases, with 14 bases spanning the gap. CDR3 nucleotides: TGCAGCGTGCCGAGGGGGTCCGCTGAAGCTTTCTTT. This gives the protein CSVPRGSAEAFF.

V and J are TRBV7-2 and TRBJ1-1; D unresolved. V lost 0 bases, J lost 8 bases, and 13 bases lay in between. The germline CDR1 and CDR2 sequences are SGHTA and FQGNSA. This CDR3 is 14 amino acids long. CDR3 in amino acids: CASSLAQVTLEAFF. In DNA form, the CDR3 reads TGTGCCAGCAGCTTAGCGCAAGTGACGCTGGAAGCTTTCTTT.

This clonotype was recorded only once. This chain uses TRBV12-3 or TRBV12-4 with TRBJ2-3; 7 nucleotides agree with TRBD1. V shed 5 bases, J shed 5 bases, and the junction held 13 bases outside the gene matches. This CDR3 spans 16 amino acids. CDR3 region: CASSNPDRDGEDTQYF. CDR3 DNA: TGTGCCAGCAGTAACCCAGACAGGGACGGGGAAGATACGCAGTATTTT.

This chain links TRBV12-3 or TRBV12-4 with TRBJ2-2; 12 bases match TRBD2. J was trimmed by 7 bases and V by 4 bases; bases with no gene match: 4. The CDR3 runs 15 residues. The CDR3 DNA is TGTGCCAGCAGTTGGACTAGCGGGACCGTCGGGGAGCTGTTTTTT. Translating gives CASSWTSGTVGELFF.